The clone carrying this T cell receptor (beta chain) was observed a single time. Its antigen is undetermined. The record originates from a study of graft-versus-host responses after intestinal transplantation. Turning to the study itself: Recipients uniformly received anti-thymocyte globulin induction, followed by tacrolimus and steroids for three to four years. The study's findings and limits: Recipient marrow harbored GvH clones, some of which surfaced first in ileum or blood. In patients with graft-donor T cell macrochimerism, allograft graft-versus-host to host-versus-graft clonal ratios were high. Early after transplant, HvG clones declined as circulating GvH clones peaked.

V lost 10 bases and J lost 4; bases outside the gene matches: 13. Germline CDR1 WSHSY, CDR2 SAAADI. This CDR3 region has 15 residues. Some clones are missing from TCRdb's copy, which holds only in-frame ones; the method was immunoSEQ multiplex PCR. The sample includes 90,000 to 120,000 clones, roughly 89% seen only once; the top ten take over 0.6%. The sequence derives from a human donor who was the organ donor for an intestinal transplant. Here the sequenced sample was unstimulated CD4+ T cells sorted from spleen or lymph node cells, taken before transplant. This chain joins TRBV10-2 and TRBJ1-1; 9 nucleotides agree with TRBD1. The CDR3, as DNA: TGCGCCATCATCCGGGACAGGGTTTCAGGCACTGAAGCTTTCTTT. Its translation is CAIIRDRVSGTEAFF.